Each of the 27 T cell receptor beta chains below was sequenced from the same sample in a study of shared clonotypes between healthy human individuals. Clones were sequenced by immunoSEQ multiplex PCR, and TCRdb holds only the in-frame ones, with some missing. The sample carries approximately 2,000,000 clones, around 95% recorded once. CD45RO-negative cells were positively selected for CCR7, leaving out terminally differentiated effector memory CD45RA+ cells. The source material was naive CD8+ T cells from PBMCs. These receptors were taken from a man between 18 and 35 years old in good health. Some clones in this sample may be carry-over from other donors' samples.

With regard to this clone: The sample holds other DNA sequences that translate to the same CDR3. The chain is built from TRBV9 and TRBJ2-1; 7 bases match TRBD1. J gave up 4 bases and V 0 bases, and 4 bases lay outside the gene matches. The germline V gene encodes CDR1 SGDLS and CDR2 YYNGEE. The CDR3 covers 15 residues. The CDR3 sequence is CASSVGTGGYNEQFF. The CDR3 bases are TGTGCCAGCAGCGTAGGGACAGGAGGATACAATGAGCAGTTCTTC.

The CDR3 DNA reads as TGTGCCAGTAGTATTTGGTTAGCCTTAGACAATGAGCAGTTCTTC. Amino acid sequence: CASSIWLALDNEQFF. The chain carries TRBV19 and TRBJ2-1; D is undetermined. This CDR3 spans 15 amino acids. Trimming removed 3 bases from V and 5 bases from J, with 14 bases in between. CDR1 and CDR2 from the germline V gene are LNHDA and SQIVND (reference sequence). Full variable domain (outside the CDR3, taken from reference TRBV19 and TRBJ2-1): DGGITQSPKYLFRKEGQNVTLSCEQNLNHDAMYWYRQDPGQGLRLIYYSQIVNDFQKGDIAEGYSVSREKKESFPLTVTSAQKNPTAFYLCASSIWLALDNEQFFGPGTRLTVL.

The chain is built from TRBV7-2 and TRBJ2-1, with TRBD2 matching over 14 bases. V lost 5 bases, J lost 12 bases, and 6 bases stayed unmatched. The CDR3 has 14 residues. CDR1 and CDR2 (germline): SGHTA, FQGNSA. CDR3 DNA: TGTGCCAGCAGCCAGGGACTAGCGGGGGCGGGGCAGTTCTTC. It encodes CASSQGLAGAGQFF.

The rearrangement uses TRBV4-1 and TRBJ2-2; no definite D call. The CDR3 sequence is 16 residues long. Trimming pared 0 bases from V and 0 bases from J, leaving 8 bases between. CDR1 and CDR2 (germline): MGHRA, YSYEKL. The CDR3 DNA reads as TGCGCCAGCAGCCAAGAGAAGACCTCGAACACCGGGGAGCTGTTTTTT. This gives the protein CASSQEKTSNTGELFF.

The V and J genes are TRBV7-2 and TRBJ2-7; 7 bases line up with TRBD2. The CDR3 is made up of 15 amino acids. V gave up 1 base and J gave up 2 bases; unmatched junction bases: 5. Germline assignment: CDR1 SGHTA and CDR2 FQGNSA. The CDR3 region is CASSLGPGRAYEQYF. The DNA for the CDR3 is TGTGCCAGCAGCTTAGGTCCTGGGAGGGCCTACGAGCAGTACTTC. Filled out from reference TRBV7-2 and TRBJ2-7, the complete variable domain reads GAGVSQSPSNKVTEKGKDVELRCDPISGHTALYWYRQSLGQGLEFLIYFQGNSAPDKSGLPSDRFSAERTGGSVSTLTIQRTQQEDSAVYLCASSLGPGRAYEQYFGPGTRLTVT.

Comment on this clone: This specimen includes other DNA sequences encoding the same CDR3. The chain couples TRBV7-9 to TRBJ2-7, with D unresolved. CDR1 and CDR2 from the germline V gene are SEHNR and FQNEAQ (reference sequence). Trimming took off 3 bases at V and 4 bases at J, with 4 bases between the two ends. This CDR3 comprises 11 residues. CDR3 DNA sequence: TGTGCCAGCAGCTTCGAGTACGAGCAGTACTTC. It encodes CASSFEYEQYF.

The gene calls are TRBV5-6 and TRBJ2-1; 12 bases are shared with TRBD2. CDR3 length: 16 amino acids. Germline V CDR1 and CDR2: SGHDT, YYEEEE. The junction had 10 bases not matched to a gene; V was cut back by 4 bases and J by 8 bases. The CDR3 loop reads CASSPPVLAGGYEQFF. The CDR3 DNA is TGTGCCAGCAGCCCCCCAGTACTAGCGGGAGGCTATGAGCAGTTCTTC.

The rearrangement uses TRBV27 and TRBJ2-1; D not certain. This CDR3 is built from 14 residues. Trimming took 3 bases from V and 5 from J, leaving 11 bases between them. CDR1 is MNHEY and CDR2 is SMNVEV in the germline V gene (reference sequence). CDR3 amino acids: CASSFRDLDNEQFF. The CDR3 bases are TGTGCCAGCAGTTTCCGAGATTTGGACAATGAGCAGTTCTTC.

As to this clone: The junction shows a germline mismatch at one end, possibly a read error. The gene calls are TRBV29-1 and TRBJ1-2; D gene ambiguous. The CDR3 extends over 10 amino acids. Looked up from germline, CDR1 is SQVTM and CDR2 is ANQGSEA. CDR3 in amino acids: CSVASVGSTF. CDR3 nucleotide sequence: TGCAGCGTTGCATCAGTGGGCTCCACCTTC.

This chain links TRBV6-1 with TRBJ2-5; no clear D. V lost 4 bases and J 6 bases, leaving 27 bases between the germline ends. The CDR3 is 18 residues long. Germline V gene sequence: CDR1 MNHNS, CDR2 SASEGT. CDR3 protein: CASSVPIPGFGRLQTQYF. DNA of the CDR3: TGTGCCAGCAGTGTTCCGATTCCCGGCTTCGGACGTCTGCAGACCCAGTACTTC.

J is TRBJ1-1 and V is TRBV28; possibly TRBD1 for D (6 bases). CDR3 length: 12 residues. V was trimmed by 2 bases and J by 10 bases, leaving 11 bases between them. Per germline, CDR1 MDHEN and CDR2 SYDVKM. CDR3 sequence reads: CASSLQGSTAFF. Here the CDR3 DNA reads TGTGCCAGCAGTTTACAGGGGTCTACAGCTTTCTTT.

CDR3 nucleotide sequence: TGTGCCAGCAGTTCCGGGTTCTACACTGGGGCCAACGTCCTGACTTTC. The encoded protein is CASSSGFYTGANVLTF. The J gene is TRBJ2-6, the V gene TRBV27; D ambiguous. CDR1 and CDR2 (germline): MNHEY, SMNVEV (reference sequence). V lost 4 bases and J 2 bases, leaving 12 bases between the germline ends. This CDR3 region has 16 residues. Complete variable domain (other parts from reference TRBV27 and TRBJ2-6): EAQVTQNPRYLITVTGKKLTVTCSQNMNHEYMSWYRQDPGLGLRQIYYSMNVEVTDKGDVPEGYKVSRKEKRNFPLILESPSPNQTSLYFCASSSGFYTGANVLTFGAGSRLTVL.

J is TRBJ2-7 and V is TRBV5-5, with D unresolved. Germline V CDR1 and CDR2: SGHKS, YYEKEE (reference sequence). The CDR3 has 13 residues. Trimming pared 4 bases from V and 2 bases from J, leaving 10 bases between. The CDR3 DNA reads as TGTGCCAGCAGCCCGAACCCCCCCTACGAGCAGTACTTC. It is translated as CASSPNPPYEQYF. Filled out from reference TRBV5-5 and TRBJ2-7, the complete variable domain reads DAGVTQSPTHLIKTRGQQVTLRCSPISGHKSVSWYQQVLGQGPQFIFQYYEKEERGRGNFPDRFSARQFPNYSSELNVNALLLGDSALYLCASSPNPPYEQYFGPGTRLTVT.

In DNA form, the CDR3 reads TGTGCCAGCAGTGAAGCGACCAGGACTGAAGTAACCTACGAGCAGTACTTC. Amino acid sequence: CASSEATRTEVTYEQYF. The V and J genes are TRBV2 and TRBJ2-7; D is perhaps TRBD2 (5 bases). The CDR3 totals 17 residues. Trimming cost V 0 bases and J 2 bases, with 17 bases left between them. CDR1 is SNHLY and CDR2 is FYNNEI in the germline V gene.

The chain uses TRBV6-5 and TRBJ2-2; D gene uncertain. Germline V lookup: CDR1 MNHEY, CDR2 SVGAGI. V was pared by 5 bases and J by 6 bases, with 7 bases between. The CDR3 loop spans 12 amino acids. The CDR3 bases are TGTGCCAGCAGTCAGTCGGCCGGGGAGCTGTTTTTT. This encodes CASSQSAGELFF.

This clone showed up just once. V usage is TRBV25-1 and J usage is TRBJ2-7; D could derive from TRBD1 or TRBD2 (5 bases each). Trimming left V 1 base short and J 3 bases short, with 10 bases between. CDR1 is MGHDK, CDR2 SYGVNS, per germline. The CDR3 is 14 amino acids. In DNA form, the CDR3 reads TGTGCCAGCAGTGAATTCGGGACCAACTACGAGCAGTACTTC. It yields the protein CASSEFGTNYEQYF.

V gene TRBV25-1 combines with J gene TRBJ1-3; D may be TRBD1 (5 bases). V shed 2 bases and J shed 0 bases, with 11 bases lying between them. This CDR3 comprises 16 residues. The germline V gene has CDR1 MGHDK and CDR2 SYGVNS. CDR3 sequence reads: CASSEIGHNSGNTIYF. CDR3 DNA: TGTGCCAGCAGTGAAATCGGACACAACTCTGGAAACACCATATATTTT.

The rearrangement joins TRBV5-8 to TRBJ1-3, with D hard to call. Between the trimmed V and J ends, which lost 1 base and 3 bases, there was a span of 8 bases. Germline values: CDR1 SGHTS, CDR2 YDEGEE. The CDR3 runs 14 residues. The CDR3 bases are TGTGCCAGCAGCTTGTCCTCGCTTGGAAACACCATATATTTT. Translation: CASSLSSLGNTIYF.

J is TRBJ1-5 and V is TRBV28; the D is unclear. The CDR3 has 14 residues. Trimming stripped 8 bases from V and 7 bases from J, with 18 bases between. The germline V gene has CDR1 MDHEN and CDR2 SYDVKM. CDR3 region: CASSRVGSGQPQHF. The DNA of the CDR3 is TGTGCCAGCTCCCGGGTGGGGTCAGGACAGCCCCAGCATTTT.

This clone showed up just once. This sequence joins TRBV19 and TRBJ1-5; unclear D gene. Germline V lookup: CDR1 LNHDA, CDR2 SQIVND (reference sequence). The CDR3 contains 12 residues. Trimming shortened V by 8 bases and J by 6 bases, and 11 bases separated the two germline ends. The CDR3 spells CASENSGQPQHF. In nucleotides, the CDR3 is TGTGCCAGTGAAAATTCTGGTCAGCCCCAGCATTTT.

This sequence joins TRBV19 and TRBJ1-2; 10 nucleotides align to TRBD1. The CDR3 runs 14 residues. Germline V CDR1 and CDR2: LNHDA, SQIVND (reference sequence). J gave up 8 bases and V 5 bases, and 8 bases lay outside the gene matches. The CDR3 spells CASSDTGTGVGYTF. CDR3 bases: TGTGCCAGTAGTGATACCGGGACAGGGGTCGGCTACACCTTC.

This chain joins TRBV5-6 and TRBJ1-2, with no clear D. This CDR3 is built from 15 residues. Germline CDR1 and CDR2: SGHDT and YYEEEE. V shed 3 bases and J shed 8 bases, with 20 bases lying between them. The chain's CDR3 is CASSSPRAARKGYTF. The CDR3 DNA is TGTGCCAGCAGCTCCCCTCGGGCAGCCCGGAAAGGCTACACCTTC. Full variable domain (missing parts from reference TRBV5-6 and TRBJ1-2): DAGVTQSPTHLIKTRGQQVTLRCSPKSGHDTVSWYQQALGQGPQFIFQYYEEEERQRGNFPDRFSGHQFPNYSSELNVNALLLGDSALYLCASSSPRAARKGYTFGSGTRLTVV.

The DNA for the CDR3 is TGCGCCAGCAGCTTCGTGGGCGCCTACGAGCAGTACTTC. Protein: CASSFVGAYEQYF. The J gene is TRBJ2-7, the V gene TRBV5-1, with D hard to call. Looked up from germline, CDR1 is SGHRS and CDR2 is YFSETQ. The CDR3 is 13 residues long. The V and J ends lost 2 bases and 2 bases respectively, with 8 bases between them.

The chain is built from TRBV5-6 and TRBJ1-5; possible D gene TRBD1, 5 bases. The CDR3 is 13 residues long. Trimming took off 4 bases at V and 8 bases at J, with 13 bases between the two ends. Germline V gene sequence: CDR1 SGHDT, CDR2 YYEEEE. CDR3 amino acids: CASSPQGGEPQHF. The CDR3 nucleotides are TGTGCCAGCAGCCCGCAGGGCGGGGAGCCCCAGCATTTT.

The genes are TRBV27 and TRBJ2-2; no definite D call. This CDR3 has 15 residues. The germline V gene encodes CDR1 MNHEY and CDR2 SMNVEV (reference sequence). With 11 bases removed from V and 2 bases from J, the gap between germline ends came to 18 bases. The CDR3: CAAAPSDVNTGELFF. In DNA, the CDR3 is TGTGCCGCCGCACCCTCGGATGTCAACACCGGGGAGCTGTTTTTT.

The chain links TRBV29-1 to TRBJ1-2, with D perhaps TRBD1 (6 bases). The V gene lost 1 base and the J gene lost 0 bases, with 6 bases spanning the gap. CDR1 is SQVTM and CDR2 is ANQGSEA in the germline V gene. The CDR3 loop spans 13 amino acids. CDR3 in amino acids: CSVEGDTNYGYTF. The DNA of the CDR3 is TGCAGCGTTGAAGGGGACACTAACTATGGCTACACCTTC.

The chain carries TRBV14 and TRBJ2-7; D gene ambiguous. CDR1 is SGHDN and CDR2 is FVKESK in the germline V gene. Trimming removed 1 base from V and 2 bases from J, with 12 bases in between. The CDR3 runs to 15 residues. Here the CDR3 DNA reads TGTGCCAGCAGCCAAGGCCCAAGTCCTACCTACGAGCAGTACTTC. The encoded protein is CASSQGPSPTYEQYF.